This is a list of T cell receptor beta chains from one sample in a study of post-analysis software for immune sequencing data. TCRdb re-called the PCR reads with MiXCR, one entry per CDR3 protein. The data contain about 200,000 distinct CDR3 sequences, roughly 30% of them seen just once; the ten biggest clones take up approximately 3%. Material for sequencing was blood. Receptors originate from a girl under 18 with multiple sclerosis. Both conserved end residues are part of each CDR3. Each record gives: clone size, J gene, D gene, V gene, CDR3 DNA, CDR3 protein. The D gene is left open where the match is weak. Not all rows give a size; the values are once, few, many and, for expanded clones, a class.

few | TRBJ2-7 | - | TRBV5-5 | TGTGCCAGCAGCTTTGCACAGGGAGGCTACGAGCAGTACTTC | CASSFAQGGYEQYF
- | TRBJ2-1 | - | TRBV7-2 | TGCGCCAGCAGCCGTAGAGGGGCAAATAAGCAGTTCTTC | CASSRRGANKQFF
- | TRBJ1-2 | - | TRBV11-2 | TGTGCCGGCAGCTTAGGGACGGTTAACTATGGCTACACCTTC | CAGSLGTVNYGYTF
few | TRBJ2-1 | TRBD2 | TRBV14 | TGTGCCAGCAGCCCTGAAGCGGGAGGGAGGTACAATGAGCAGTTCTTC | CASSPEAGGRYNEQFF
few | TRBJ2-5 | TRBD2 | TRBV5-6 | TGTGCCAGCAGCCCCCTGGGAGGGTTCCAAGAGACCCAGTACTTC | CASSPLGGFQETQYF
- | TRBJ1-5 | - | TRBV6-1 | TGTGCCAGCATCCTCCAGGGATCGGTTAGCAATCAGCCCCAGCATTTT | CASILQGSVSNQPQHF
many | TRBJ2-3 | TRBD2 | TRBV4-1 | TGCGCCAGCAGCCCCCTAGCGGGGGGAACCACAGATACGCAGTATTTT | CASSPLAGGTTDTQYF
many | TRBJ2-7 | TRBD1 | TRBV28 | TGTGCCAGCAGTACAGGGGACAGTTACCAGCAGTACTTC | CASSTGDSYQQYF
- | TRBJ1-1 | TRBD1 | TRBV5-1 | TGCGCCAGCAGCTTCACCGGGACAGGGGTCGGCACTGAAGCTTTCTTT | CASSFTGTGVGTEAFF
many | TRBJ2-7 | TRBD1 | TRBV12-3/TRBV12-4 | TGTGCCAGCAGTTACGGGGACAGGGGGTTTGACGAGCAGTACTTC | CASSYGDRGFDEQYF
many | TRBJ2-7 | - | TRBV20-1 | TGCAGTGCTAGAGATGGGGGCTCAGCGGGATCCCCCGAGCAGTACTTC | CSARDGGSAGSPEQYF
few | TRBJ1-6 | - | TRBV28 | TGTGCCAGCAGCCCCTCCGGGGTCTCGGATAATTCACCCCTCCACTTT | CASSPSGVSDNSPLHF
- | TRBJ2-7 | TRBD1 | TRBV3-1 | TGTGCCAGCAGCCAAGGAGGTGGGCCTAACAGGGGCGAGCAGTACTTC | CASSQGGGPNRGEQYF
medium-sized | TRBJ2-5 | - | TRBV29-1 | TGCAGCGTTGCGCCCAATAGCGGCCCCAGGGAGACCCAGTACTTC | CSVAPNSGPRETQYF
few | TRBJ1-2 | - | TRBV3-1 | TGTGCCAGCAGCCCACGCGCAGTTGGGGGCAATGGCTACACCTTC | CASSPRAVGGNGYTF
once | TRBJ2-5 | - | TRBV5-1 | TGCGCCAGCAGCTTGGCTGGCGGGTCCCTCTACAATGAGCAGTACTTC | CASSLAGGSLYNEQYF
- | TRBJ2-7 | - | TRBV12-3/TRBV12-4 | TGTGCCAGCAGTCTGATGGCGGGCGAGCAGTACTTC | CASSLMAGEQYF
many | TRBJ1-2 | TRBD1 | TRBV7-3 | TGTGCCAGCAGCTTAAAGGCCGGGGGACAGGCACACTCGGGCTACACCTTC | CASSLKAGGQAHSGYTF
many | TRBJ2-3 | - | TRBV7-8 | TGTGCCAGCAGAAAGTGGTCGGGGGGCGGCGGAGATACGCAGTATTTT | CASRKWSGGGGDTQYF
- | TRBJ2-7 | TRBD2 | TRBV27 | TGTGCCAGCAGGGGAGAGGGGAAGCGGGAAGGCGAGCAGTACTTC | CASRGEGKREGEQYF
few | TRBJ1-1 | - | TRBV7-9 | TGTGCCAGCAGCTCATTTCAGGGTAACACGAACACTGAAGCTTTCTTT | CASSSFQGNTNTEAFF
- | TRBJ1-1 | - | TRBV5-1 | TGCGCCAGCAGCTTCGGACATCCCACTGAAGCTTTCTTT | CASSFGHPTEAFF
- | TRBJ2-7 | - | TRBV7-2 | TGTGCCAGCAGCTTAGACAGGGACGACGAGCAGTACTTC | CASSLDRDDEQYF
- | TRBJ1-1 | - | TRBV18 | TGTGCCAGCTCACCCCGGGGGGAAAGAGAAGCTTTCTTT | CASSPRGEREAFF
- | TRBJ1-5 | - | TRBV6-1 | TGTGCCAGCAGTGAAGCCAGGGACGAACAGCCCCAGCATTTT | CASSEARDEQPQHF
- | TRBJ1-2 | - | TRBV5-1 | TGCGCCAGCAGGGTGGAGGAACTATCCAAGGGCTACACCTTC | CASRVEELSKGYTF
- | TRBJ1-2 | TRBD1 | TRBV14 | TGTGCCAGCAGCCGAAGGGGCGGACAGGGCGTCTATGGCTACACCTTC | CASSRRGGQGVYGYTF
- | TRBJ2-5 | TRBD1 | TRBV9 | TGTGCCAGCAGCCACGGGACAGGGGGCTTGTGGCAAGAGACCCAGTACTTC | CASSHGTGGLWQETQYF
many | TRBJ2-3 | TRBD2 | TRBV7-2 | TGTGCCAGCAGCTACCCCAGGGGGGGTAGCGGGAGCGCGACGACAGATACGCAGTATTTT | CASSYPRGGSGSATTDTQYF
few | TRBJ2-1 | TRBD2 | TRBV28 | TGTGCCAGCCGGGAGGGCCTGGGTTCCTACAATGAGCAGTTCTTC | CASREGLGSYNEQFF
many | TRBJ2-5 | - | TRBV20-1 | TGCAGTGCTAGGGTATGGGCCCAAGAGACCCAGTACTTC | CSARVWAQETQYF
many | TRBJ2-1 | TRBD2 | TRBV10-3 | TGTGCCACATCCGGGACTAGCTCGAATGAGCAGTTCTTC | CATSGTSSNEQFF
many | TRBJ2-3 | TRBD2 | TRBV5-4 | TGTGCCAGCAGCTTACGGTTGGGGCGGGGGAGCGATACGCAGTATTTT | CASSLRLGRGSDTQYF
once | TRBJ1-1 | - | TRBV5-1 | TGCGCCAGCAGCACCACAGGGAGCACTGAAGCTTTCTTT | CASSTTGSTEAFF
many | TRBJ1-2 | - | TRBV5-1 | TGCGCCAGCAGCTTGGACGGATACTATGGCTACACCTTC | CASSLDGYYGYTF
few | TRBJ1-1 | - | TRBV20-1 | TGCAGTGCTAGACCAGACACAGTAAACACTGAAGCTTTCTTT | CSARPDTVNTEAFF
many | TRBJ2-1 | TRBD2 | TRBV11-2 | TGTGCCAGCAGCTTAAAACCGGGACTAGCGGGGGGGCGGGTCGGCAATGAGCAGTTCTTC | CASSLKPGLAGGRVGNEQFF
- | TRBJ1-1 | - | TRBV20-1 | TGCAGTGCTAAGGAGCCGAACACTGAAGCTTTCTTT | CSAKEPNTEAFF
- | TRBJ2-7 | TRBD2 | TRBV10-3 | TGTGCCATCAGTGACAGGCTAGCGGGACTCTACGAGCAGTACTTC | CAISDRLAGLYEQYF
many | TRBJ2-4 | - | TRBV20-1 | TGCAGTGCTAGAGAGTGGGACGTTAAAAACATTCAGTACTTC | CSAREWDVKNIQYF
few | TRBJ2-3 | TRBD1 | TRBV4-1 | TGCGCCAGCATCCAAGATTGGGACAGGGGGCAAGATACGCAGTATTTT | CASIQDWDRGQDTQYF
- | TRBJ1-4 | TRBD1 | TRBV7-8 | TGTGCCAGCAGCTTGACAGGGGGAGGTGAAAAACTGTTTTTT | CASSLTGGGEKLFF